This T cell receptor beta chain was retrieved from a study of B cell selection in AIRE deficiency. Study results and caveats: Shorter CDR3s marked shared Treg sequences, biased toward few non-templated insertions.

Note on this clone: Its target is not known.

Authors' data handling: Patients' conventional T cells yielded around 110,000 distinct TCRbeta sequences; donors' about 1.5x10^5. Sequencing was performed with immunoSEQ multiplex PCR; in TCRdb, only in-frame clones are kept and a portion is missing. V and J calls and clone size come straight from that table; D and trimming were deduced from the DNA. Among tens of thousands of clones, roughly 97% were seen once, and the ten largest hold about 0.2%. The CDR3 covers 15 residues. The ends were cut back, 3 bases at V and 5 bases at J, with 15 bases in the middle. Per the germline V gene, CDR1 is SGDLS and CDR2 is YYNGEE. CD4+CD127+ cells were sorted as the conventional CD4 T cells.

What was sequenced was conventional CD4+ T cells sorted from PBMCs. V is TRBV9 and J is TRBJ2-1, with D perhaps TRBD2 (6 bases). The source of this sequence is a human donor with AIRE deficiency. This CDR3 reads CASSGGVGVDNEQFF. The CDR3 coding sequence is TGTGCCAGCAGCGGCGGGGTTGGCGTGGACAATGAGCAGTTCTTC.